Each of the 11 T cell receptor beta chains below was sequenced from the same sample in a study of OX40 agonist ivuxolimab in advanced cancers. Clones were read by immunoSEQ multiplex PCR, and TCRdb kept only the in-frame ones, dropping some. The sample has roughly 89,000 clones; about 88% are singletons. Sequenced material: CD4+ or CD8+ T cells sorted from blood, taken in a trial of the OX40 agonist ivuxolimab. Every receptor here comes from an adult with an advanced solid tumor such as melanoma, head and neck, liver or kidney cancer.

The J gene is TRBJ1-5, the V gene TRBV6-1; unclear D gene. The CDR3 covers 15 residues. CDR1 and CDR2 from the germline V gene are MNHNS and SASEGT. Trimming removed 7 bases at V and 0 bases at J, with 13 bases between. CDR3 sequence (DNA): TGTGCCAGCAATGAGGGAGGTTATAGCAATCAGCCCCAGCATTTT. This encodes CASNEGGYSNQPQHF.

The rearrangement joins TRBV19 to TRBJ1-2; a weak D match, TRBD1 (5 bases). Trimming took 1 base from V and 3 from J, leaving 12 bases between them. This CDR3 has 15 residues. The germline V gene has CDR1 LNHDA and CDR2 SQIVND (reference sequence). This CDR3 is CASSIGRGMDYGYTF. The CDR3 nucleotides read TGTGCCAGTAGTATAGGTCGGGGGATGGACTATGGCTACACCTTC.

The CDR3 region has the DNA TGTGCCAGCTCCCCCACATGGATGGGAGGAAGTCGGAGCAATCAGCCCCAGCATTTT. Encoded protein: CASSPTWMGGSRSNQPQHF. The V call is TRBV18, the J call TRBJ1-5; D is unresolved. V gave up 6 bases and J gave up 1 base, with 25 bases separating them. CDR3 length equals 19 residues. Germline CDR1 is KGHSH and CDR2 is LQKENI.

This rearrangement joins TRBV19 to TRBJ1-5, with no clear D. Germline assignment: CDR1 LNHDA and CDR2 SQIVND (reference sequence). CDR3 size: 14 residues. V lost 4 bases to trimming and J lost 5 bases, with 12 bases between them. Here the CDR3 DNA reads TGTGCCAGTAGTACCGACGCTGAAGATCAGCCCCAGCATTTT. The encoded protein is CASSTDAEDQPQHF.

The chain joins TRBV10-1 to TRBJ2-7; D tentatively reads TRBD1 or TRBD2 (6 bases each). Germline values: CDR1 WNHNN, CDR2 SYGVQD (reference sequence). Trimming left V 0 bases short and J 5 bases short, with 8 bases between. The CDR3 has 13 residues. The CDR3 loop reads CASSESGGHEQYF. The CDR3, as DNA: TGCGCCAGCAGTGAGTCCGGGGGCCACGAGCAGTACTTC.

This chain links TRBV30 with TRBJ2-7; 7 bases line up with TRBD1. Germline CDR1 is GTSNPN and CDR2 is SVGIG (reference sequence). The CDR3 has 15 amino acids. V trimming: 4 bases; J trimming: 4 bases; junction bases outside the gene matches: 13. CDR3 protein: CAWTYRGPGRYEQYF. The CDR3 DNA reads as TGTGCCTGGACATATAGGGGGCCAGGTCGGTACGAGCAGTACTTC.

The chain combines TRBV13 with TRBJ2-3, with a possible D match to TRBD1 (6 bases). CDR1 is PRHDT and CDR2 is FYEKMQ in the germline V gene (reference sequence). The CDR3 contains 12 residues. V lost 5 bases to trimming and J lost 7 bases, with 10 bases between them. CDR3 sequence (DNA): TGTGCCAGCAGCCACGGACAGAATACGCAGTATTTT. Residues: CASSHGQNTQYF.

Here the CDR3 reads CASSLGAYNEQFF. The DNA for the CDR3 is TGTGCCAGCAGCTTAGGAGCTTACAATGAGCAGTTCTTC. The rearrangement links TRBV7-2 to TRBJ2-1, with unresolved D. This CDR3 contains 13 residues. The germline V gene has CDR1 SGHTA and CDR2 FQGNSA. V was clipped by 1 base and J by 4 bases, with 5 bases between them.

This chain uses TRBV4-1 with TRBJ1-5; D is possibly TRBD1 (6 bases). The V and J ends lost 4 bases and 4 bases respectively, with 14 bases between them. CDR3 length: 15 residues. Germline V lookup: CDR1 MGHRA, CDR2 YSYEKL. The DNA for the CDR3 is TGCGCCAGCAGCCCCCAGACAGGCTTGAATCAGCCCCAGCATTTT. This gives the protein CASSPQTGLNQPQHF.

The chain is built from TRBV7-9 and TRBJ2-5, with 11 bases fitting TRBD2. The CDR3 runs to 15 residues. Germline-derived CDR1 and CDR2 are SEHNR and FQNEAQ (reference sequence). V lost 8 bases to trimming and J lost 5 bases; unmatched junction nucleotides: 10. CDR3 coding DNA: TGTGCCAGCGGAAGTAGCGGGGGGGCGCGGGAGACCCAGTACTTC. Translating gives CASGSSGGARETQYF.

The chain couples TRBV19 to TRBJ1-3; TRBD1 matches 7 bases. CDR3 size: 14 residues. CDR1 and CDR2 (germline): LNHDA, SQIVND (reference sequence). V dropped 8 bases and J dropped 4; count of bases not matched to a gene: 8. The CDR3 protein is CASHPGTDGNTIYF. As DNA, the CDR3 is TGTGCCAGTCACCCTGGGACAGACGGAAACACCATATATTTT.